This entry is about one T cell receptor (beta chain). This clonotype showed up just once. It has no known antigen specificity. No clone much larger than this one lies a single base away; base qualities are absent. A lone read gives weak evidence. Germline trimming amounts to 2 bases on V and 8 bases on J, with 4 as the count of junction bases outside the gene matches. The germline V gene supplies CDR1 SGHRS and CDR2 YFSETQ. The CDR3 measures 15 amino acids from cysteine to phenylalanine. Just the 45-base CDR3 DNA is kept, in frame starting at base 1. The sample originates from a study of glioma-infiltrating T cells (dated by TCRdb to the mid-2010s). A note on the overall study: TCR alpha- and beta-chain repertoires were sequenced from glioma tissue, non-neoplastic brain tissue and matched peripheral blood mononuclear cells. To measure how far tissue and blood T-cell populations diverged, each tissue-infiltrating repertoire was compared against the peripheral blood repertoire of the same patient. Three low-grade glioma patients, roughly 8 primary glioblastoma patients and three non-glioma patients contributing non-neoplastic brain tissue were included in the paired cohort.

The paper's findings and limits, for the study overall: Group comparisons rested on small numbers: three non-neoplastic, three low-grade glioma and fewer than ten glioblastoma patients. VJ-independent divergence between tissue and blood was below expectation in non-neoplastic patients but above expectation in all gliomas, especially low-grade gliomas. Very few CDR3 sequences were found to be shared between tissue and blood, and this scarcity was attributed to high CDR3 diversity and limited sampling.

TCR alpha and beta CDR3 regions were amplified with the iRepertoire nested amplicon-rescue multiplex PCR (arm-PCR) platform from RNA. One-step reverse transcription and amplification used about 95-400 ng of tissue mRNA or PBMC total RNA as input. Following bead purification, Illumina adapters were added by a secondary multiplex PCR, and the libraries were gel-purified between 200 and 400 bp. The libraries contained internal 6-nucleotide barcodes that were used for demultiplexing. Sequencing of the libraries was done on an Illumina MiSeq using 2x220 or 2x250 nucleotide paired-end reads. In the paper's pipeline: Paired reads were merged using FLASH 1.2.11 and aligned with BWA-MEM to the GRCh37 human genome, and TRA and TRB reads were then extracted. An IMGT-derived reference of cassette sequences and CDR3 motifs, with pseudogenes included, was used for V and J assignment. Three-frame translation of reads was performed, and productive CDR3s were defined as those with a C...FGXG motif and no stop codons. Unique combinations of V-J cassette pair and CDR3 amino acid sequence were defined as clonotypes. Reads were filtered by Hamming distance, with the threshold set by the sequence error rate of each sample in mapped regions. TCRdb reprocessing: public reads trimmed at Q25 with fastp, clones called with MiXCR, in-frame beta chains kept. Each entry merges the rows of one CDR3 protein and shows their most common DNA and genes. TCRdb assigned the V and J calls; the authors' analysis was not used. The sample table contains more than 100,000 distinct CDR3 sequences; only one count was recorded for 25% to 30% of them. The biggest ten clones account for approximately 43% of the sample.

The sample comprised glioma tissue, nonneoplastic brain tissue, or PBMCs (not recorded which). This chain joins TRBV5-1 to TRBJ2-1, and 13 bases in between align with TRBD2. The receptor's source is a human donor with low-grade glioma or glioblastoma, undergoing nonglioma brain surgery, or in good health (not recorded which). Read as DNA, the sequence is TGCGCCAGCAGCTTTACTAGCGGGGGGGAGGATGAGCAGTTCTTC. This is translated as CASSFTSGGEDEQFF.